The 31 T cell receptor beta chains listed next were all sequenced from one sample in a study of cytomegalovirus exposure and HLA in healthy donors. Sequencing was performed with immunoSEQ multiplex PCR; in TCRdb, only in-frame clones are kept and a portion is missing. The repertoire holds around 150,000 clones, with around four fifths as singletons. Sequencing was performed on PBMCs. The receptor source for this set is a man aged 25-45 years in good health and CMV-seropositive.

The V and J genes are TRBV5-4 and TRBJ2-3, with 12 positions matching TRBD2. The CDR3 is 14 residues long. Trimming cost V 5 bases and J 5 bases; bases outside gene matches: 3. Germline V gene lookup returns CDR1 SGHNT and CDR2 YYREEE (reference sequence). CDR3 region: CASRLAGGKDTQYF. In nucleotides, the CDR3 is TGTGCCAGCAGGCTAGCGGGGGGGAAAGATACGCAGTATTTT.

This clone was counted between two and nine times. CDR3 DNA sequence: TGTGCCAGCAGTGTCTCCCGCCGCGACAGGCGAACCTACGAGCAGTACTTC. This translates into CASSVSRRDRRTYEQYF. V and J are TRBV6-4 and TRBJ2-7; a weak D match, TRBD1 (6 bases). The CDR3 extends over 17 amino acids. V lost 4 bases, J lost 2 bases, and 21 bases lay in between. Germline V CDR1 and CDR2: MRHNA, SNTAGT.

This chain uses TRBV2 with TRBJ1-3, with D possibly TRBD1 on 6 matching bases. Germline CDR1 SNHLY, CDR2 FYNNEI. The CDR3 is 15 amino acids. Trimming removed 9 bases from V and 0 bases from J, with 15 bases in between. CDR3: CASKTGPSSGNTIYF. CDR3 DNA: TGTGCCAGTAAGACAGGACCTAGCTCTGGAAACACCATATATTTT.

CDR3 loop: CASSQTGSFNTEAFF. The CDR3 DNA follows: TGCGCCAGCAGCCAGACGGGAAGCTTTAACACTGAAGCTTTCTTT. The chain has TRBV4-1 and TRBJ1-1; no definite D call. CDR1 MGHRA and CDR2 YSYEKL come from the germline V gene. V lost 3 bases and J lost 2, with 13 bases in between. This CDR3 region has 15 residues.

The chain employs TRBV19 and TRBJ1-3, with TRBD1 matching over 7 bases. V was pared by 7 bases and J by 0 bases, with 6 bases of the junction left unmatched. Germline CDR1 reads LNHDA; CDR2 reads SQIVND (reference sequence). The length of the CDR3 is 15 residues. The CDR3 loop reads CASNDRADSGNTIYF. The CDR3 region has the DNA TGTGCCAGTAACGACAGGGCCGACTCTGGAAACACCATATATTTT.

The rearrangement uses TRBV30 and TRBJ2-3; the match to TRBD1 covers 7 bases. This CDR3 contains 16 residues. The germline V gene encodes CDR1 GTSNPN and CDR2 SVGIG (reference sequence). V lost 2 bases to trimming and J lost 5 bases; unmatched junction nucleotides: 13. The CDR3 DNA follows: TGTGCCTGGAGTACCGGGACAGCCACCCGGGGAGATACGCAGTATTTT. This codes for CAWSTGTATRGDTQYF.

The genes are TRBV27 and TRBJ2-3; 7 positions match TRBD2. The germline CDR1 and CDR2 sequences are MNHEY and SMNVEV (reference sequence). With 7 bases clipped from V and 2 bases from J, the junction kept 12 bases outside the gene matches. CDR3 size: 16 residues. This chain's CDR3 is CASTPPGGRSTDTQYF. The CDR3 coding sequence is TGTGCCAGCACCCCTCCGGGAGGCAGGTCCACAGATACGCAGTATTTT.

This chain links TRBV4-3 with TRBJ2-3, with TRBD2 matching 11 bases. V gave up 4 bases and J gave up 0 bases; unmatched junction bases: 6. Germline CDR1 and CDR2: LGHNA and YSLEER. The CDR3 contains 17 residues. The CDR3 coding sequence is TGCGCCAGCAGCCGCCTCACTAGCGGGGGTAGCACAGATACGCAGTATTTT. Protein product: CASSRLTSGGSTDTQYF.

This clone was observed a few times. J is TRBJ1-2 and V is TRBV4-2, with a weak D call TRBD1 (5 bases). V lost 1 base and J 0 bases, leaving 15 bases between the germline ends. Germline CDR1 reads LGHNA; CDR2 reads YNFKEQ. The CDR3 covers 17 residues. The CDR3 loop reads CASSQASGHLANYGYTF. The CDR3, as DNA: TGTGCCAGCAGCCAAGCGTCAGGACACTTAGCTAACTATGGCTACACCTTC.

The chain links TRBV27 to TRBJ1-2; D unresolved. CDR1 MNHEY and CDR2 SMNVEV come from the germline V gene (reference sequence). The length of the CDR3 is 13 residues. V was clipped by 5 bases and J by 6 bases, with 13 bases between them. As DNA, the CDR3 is TGTGCCAGCAGTCCTTCCGACATAAATGGCTACACCTTC. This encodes CASSPSDINGYTF.

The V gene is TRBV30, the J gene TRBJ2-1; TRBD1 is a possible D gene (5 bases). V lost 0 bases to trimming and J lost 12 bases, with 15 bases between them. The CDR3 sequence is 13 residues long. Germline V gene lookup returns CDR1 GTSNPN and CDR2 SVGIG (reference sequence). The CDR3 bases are TGTGCCTGGAGTGTTTACCGTAGGGGATGGCAGTTCTTC. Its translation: CAWSVYRRGWQFF.

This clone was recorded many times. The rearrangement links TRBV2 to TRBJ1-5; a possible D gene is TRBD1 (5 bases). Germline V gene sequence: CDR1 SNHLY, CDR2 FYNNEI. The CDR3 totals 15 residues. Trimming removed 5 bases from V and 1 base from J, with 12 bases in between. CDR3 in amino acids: CASSRQGGSNQPQHF. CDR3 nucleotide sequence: TGTGCCAGCAGTCGTCAGGGAGGGAGCAATCAGCCCCAGCATTTT. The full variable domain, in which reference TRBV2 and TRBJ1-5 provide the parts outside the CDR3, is EPEVTQTPSHQVTQMGQEVILRCVPISNHLYFYWYRQILGQKVEFLVSFYNNEISEKSEIFDDQFSVERPDGSNFTLKIRSTKLEDSAMYFCASSRQGGSNQPQHFGDGTRLSIL.

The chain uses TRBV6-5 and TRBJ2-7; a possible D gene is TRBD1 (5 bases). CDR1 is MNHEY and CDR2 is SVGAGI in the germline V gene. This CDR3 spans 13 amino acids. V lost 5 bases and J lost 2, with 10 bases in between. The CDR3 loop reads CASSQGWAYEQYF. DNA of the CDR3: TGTGCCAGCAGTCAGGGATGGGCCTACGAGCAGTACTTC.

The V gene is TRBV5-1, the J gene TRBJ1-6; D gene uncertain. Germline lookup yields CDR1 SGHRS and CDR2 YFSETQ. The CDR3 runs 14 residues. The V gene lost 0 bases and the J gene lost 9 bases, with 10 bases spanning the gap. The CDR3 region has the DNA TGCGCCAGCAGCTTGGCCCTATCCGGTTCACCCCTCCACTTT. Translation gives CASSLALSGSPLHF.

In DNA form, the CDR3 reads TGTGCCAGCATTAGGACTAGCGGCACAGATACGCAGTATTTT. This codes for CASIRTSGTDTQYF. The chain carries TRBV2 and TRBJ2-3, with 9 bases lining up with TRBD2. This CDR3 is built from 14 residues. V dropped 7 bases and J dropped 1; count of bases not matched to a gene: 3. Germline values: CDR1 SNHLY, CDR2 FYNNEI.

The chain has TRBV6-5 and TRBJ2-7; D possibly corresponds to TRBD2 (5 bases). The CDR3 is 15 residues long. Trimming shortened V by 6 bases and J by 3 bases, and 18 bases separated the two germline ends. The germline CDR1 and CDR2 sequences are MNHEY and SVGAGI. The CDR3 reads CASRPIGVLFYEQYF. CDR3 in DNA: TGTGCCAGCAGGCCCATCGGGGTCCTATTCTACGAGCAGTACTTC.

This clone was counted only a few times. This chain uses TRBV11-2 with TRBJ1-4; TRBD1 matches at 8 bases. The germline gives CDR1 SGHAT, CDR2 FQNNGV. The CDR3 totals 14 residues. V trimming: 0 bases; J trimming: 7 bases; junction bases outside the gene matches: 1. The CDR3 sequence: CASSLDRGLEKLFF. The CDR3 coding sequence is TGTGCCAGCAGCTTAGACAGGGGGCTTGAAAAACTGTTTTTT. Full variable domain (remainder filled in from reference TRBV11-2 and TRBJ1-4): EAGVAQSPRYKIIEKRQSVAFWCNPISGHATLYWYQQILGQGPKLLIQFQNNGVVDDSQLPKDRFSAERLKGVDSTLKIQPAKLEDSAVYLCASSLDRGLEKLFFGSGTQLSVL.

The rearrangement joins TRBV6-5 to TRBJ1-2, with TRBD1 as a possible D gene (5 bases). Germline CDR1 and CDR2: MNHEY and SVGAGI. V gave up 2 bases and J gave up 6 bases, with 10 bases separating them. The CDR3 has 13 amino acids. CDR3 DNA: TGTGCCAGCAGTTACACCCGACAGAATGGCTACACCTTC. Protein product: CASSYTRQNGYTF.

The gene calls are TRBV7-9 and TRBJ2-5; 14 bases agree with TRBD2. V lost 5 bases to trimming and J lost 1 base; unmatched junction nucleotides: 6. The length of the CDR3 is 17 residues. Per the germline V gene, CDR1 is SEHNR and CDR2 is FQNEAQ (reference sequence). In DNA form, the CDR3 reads TGTGCCAGCAGCACGTTGACTAGCGGGGGGGTCCAAGAGACCCAGTACTTC. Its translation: CASSTLTSGGVQETQYF.

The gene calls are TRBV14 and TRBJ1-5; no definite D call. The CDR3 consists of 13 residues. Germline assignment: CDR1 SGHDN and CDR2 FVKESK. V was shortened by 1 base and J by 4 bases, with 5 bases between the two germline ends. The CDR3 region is CASSQAQNQPQHF. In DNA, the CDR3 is TGTGCCAGCAGCCAAGCCCAGAATCAGCCCCAGCATTTT.

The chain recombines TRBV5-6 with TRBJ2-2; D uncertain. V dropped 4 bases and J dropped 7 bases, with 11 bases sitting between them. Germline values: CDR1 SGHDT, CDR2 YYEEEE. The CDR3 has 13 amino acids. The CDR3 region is CASSPGFVGELFF. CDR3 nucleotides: TGTGCCAGCAGCCCGGGTTTCGTCGGGGAGCTGTTTTTT.

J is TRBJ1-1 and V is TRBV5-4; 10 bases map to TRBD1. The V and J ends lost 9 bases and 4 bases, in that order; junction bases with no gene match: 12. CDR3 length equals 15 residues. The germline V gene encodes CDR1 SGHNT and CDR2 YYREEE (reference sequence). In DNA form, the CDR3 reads TGTGCCAACCACCGACAGGGGGCCTTAGCCACTGAAGCTTTCTTT. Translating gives CANHRQGALATEAFF. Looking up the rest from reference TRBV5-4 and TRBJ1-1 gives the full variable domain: ETGVTQSPTHLIKTRGQQVTLRCSSQSGHNTVSWYQQALGQGPQFIFQYYREEENGRGNFPPRFSGLQFPNYSSELNVNALELDDSALYLCANHRQGALATEAFFGQGTRLTVV.

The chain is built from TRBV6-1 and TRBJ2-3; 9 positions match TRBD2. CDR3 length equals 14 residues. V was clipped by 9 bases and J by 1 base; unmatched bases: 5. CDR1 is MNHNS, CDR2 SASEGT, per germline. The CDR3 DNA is TGTGCCAGTGGCGGGGGGGTTCGCACAGATACGCAGTATTTT. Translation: CASGGGVRTDTQYF.

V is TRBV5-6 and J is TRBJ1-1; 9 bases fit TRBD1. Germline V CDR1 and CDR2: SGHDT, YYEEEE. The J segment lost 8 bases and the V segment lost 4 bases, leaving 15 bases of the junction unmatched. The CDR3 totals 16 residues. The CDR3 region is CASSPPSPGTGTEAFF. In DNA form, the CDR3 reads TGTGCCAGCAGCCCACCGAGTCCCGGGACAGGGACGGAAGCTTTCTTT.

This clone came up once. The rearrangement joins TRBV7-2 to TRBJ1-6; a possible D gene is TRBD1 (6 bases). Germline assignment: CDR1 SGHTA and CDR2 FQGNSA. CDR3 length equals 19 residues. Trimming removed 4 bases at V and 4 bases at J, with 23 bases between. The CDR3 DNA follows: TGTGCCAGCAGCTATATGCCTCAGTCCGGGACAAAATATAATTCACCCCTCCACTTT. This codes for CASSYMPQSGTKYNSPLHF.

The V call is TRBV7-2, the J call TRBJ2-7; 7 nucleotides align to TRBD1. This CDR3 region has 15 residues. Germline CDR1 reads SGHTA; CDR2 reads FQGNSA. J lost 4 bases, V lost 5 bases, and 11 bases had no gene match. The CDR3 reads CASSLTGTEIYEQYF. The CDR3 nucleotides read TGTGCCAGCAGCCTTACCGGGACAGAGATATACGAGCAGTACTTC. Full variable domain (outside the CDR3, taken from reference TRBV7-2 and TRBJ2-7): GAGVSQSPSNKVTEKGKDVELRCDPISGHTALYWYRQSLGQGLEFLIYFQGNSAPDKSGLPSDRFSAERTGGSVSTLTIQRTQQEDSAVYLCASSLTGTEIYEQYFGPGTRLTVT.

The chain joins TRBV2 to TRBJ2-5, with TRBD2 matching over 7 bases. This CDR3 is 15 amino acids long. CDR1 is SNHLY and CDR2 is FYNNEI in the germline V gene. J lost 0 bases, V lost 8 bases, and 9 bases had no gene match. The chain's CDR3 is CASSGSGVYQETQYF. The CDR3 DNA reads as TGTGCCAGCTCCGGCAGCGGGGTGTACCAAGAGACCCAGTACTTC.

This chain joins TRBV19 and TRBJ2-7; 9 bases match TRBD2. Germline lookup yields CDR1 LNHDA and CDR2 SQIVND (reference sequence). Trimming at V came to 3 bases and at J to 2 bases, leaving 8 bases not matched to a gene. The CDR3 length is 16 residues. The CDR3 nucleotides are TGTGCCAGTAGTATGCGGTCTAGCGGGGCCCCCTACGAGCAGTACTTC. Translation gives CASSMRSSGAPYEQYF.

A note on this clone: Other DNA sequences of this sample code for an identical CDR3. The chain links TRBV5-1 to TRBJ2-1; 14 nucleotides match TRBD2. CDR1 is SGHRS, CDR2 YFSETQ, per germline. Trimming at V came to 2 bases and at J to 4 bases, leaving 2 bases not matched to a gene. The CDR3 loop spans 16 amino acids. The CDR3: CASSFGLAGGYNEQFF. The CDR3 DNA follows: TGCGCCAGCAGCTTTGGACTAGCGGGGGGTTACAATGAGCAGTTCTTC.

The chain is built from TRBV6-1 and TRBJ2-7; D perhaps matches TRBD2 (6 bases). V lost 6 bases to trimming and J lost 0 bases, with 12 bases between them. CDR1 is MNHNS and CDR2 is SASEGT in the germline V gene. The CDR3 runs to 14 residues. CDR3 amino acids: CASRVGGSSYEQYF. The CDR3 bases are TGTGCCAGCAGGGTCGGGGGTAGCTCCTACGAGCAGTACTTC.

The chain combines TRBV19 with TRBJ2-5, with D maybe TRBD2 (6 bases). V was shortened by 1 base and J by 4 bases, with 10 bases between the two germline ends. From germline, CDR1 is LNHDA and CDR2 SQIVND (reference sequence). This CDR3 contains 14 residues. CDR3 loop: CASSIGGVTETQYF. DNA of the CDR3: TGTGCCAGTAGTATAGGGGGGGTAACAGAGACCCAGTACTTC.